These 22 T cell receptor beta chains share one sample of origin, sequenced in a study of control samples from healthy donors and cancer patients. Assay: immunoSEQ multiplex PCR; the TCRdb copy retains only in-frame clones and omits some. Of 150,000 to 200,000 clones listed, just under 95% are singletons. Material: blood. These receptors all stem from a woman in her thirties or forties in good health.

This chain links TRBV5-4 with TRBJ1-1; D gene uncertain. Trimming cost V 4 bases and J 2 bases, with 12 bases left between them. The germline V gene has CDR1 SGHNT and CDR2 YYREEE (reference sequence). This CDR3 has 14 residues. CDR3 in DNA: TGTGCCAGCAGCCGAGTTGGCGGTAACACTGAAGCTTTCTTT. It yields the protein CASSRVGGNTEAFF.

The chain carries TRBV19 and TRBJ1-5; D not certain. V shed 6 bases and J shed 11 bases, with 17 bases lying between them. The CDR3 extends over 13 amino acids. Germline CDR1 and CDR2: LNHDA and SQIVND (reference sequence). CDR3 sequence (DNA): TGTGCCAGTAGCCCGACACAGACATGGTCCCAGCATTTT. It translates to CASSPTQTWSQHF.

The V and J genes are TRBV30 and TRBJ2-5; D is uncertain. The CDR3 runs 13 residues. V lost 0 bases, J lost 2 bases, and 7 bases lay in between. Germline V gene sequence: CDR1 GTSNPN, CDR2 SVGIG (reference sequence). The CDR3 sequence: CAWSVRLQETQYF. The CDR3 DNA follows: TGTGCCTGGAGTGTACGGCTTCAAGAGACCCAGTACTTC.

The chain combines TRBV7-2 with TRBJ2-3; 15 bases map to TRBD2. This CDR3 has 17 residues. V lost 5 bases and J lost 3; bases outside the gene matches: 6. Germline V lookup: CDR1 SGHTA, CDR2 FQGNSA. The DNA of the CDR3 is TGTGCCAGCAGCCTGTCCGGACTAGCGGGGGGGACAGATACGCAGTATTTT. This gives the protein CASSLSGLAGGTDTQYF.

This chain joins TRBV4-3 and TRBJ2-7; D may be TRBD1 (5 bases). The CDR3 is 14 residues long. The V and J ends lost 1 base and 3 bases respectively, with 10 bases between them. The germline V gene has CDR1 LGHNA and CDR2 YSLEER. The CDR3 DNA sequence: TGCGCCAGCAGCCAAGCGAGCAGGGACTACGAGCAGTACTTC. It codes for CASSQASRDYEQYF.

The chain joins TRBV6-5 to TRBJ1-1, with D hard to call. The ends were cut back, 4 bases at V and 4 bases at J, with 13 bases in the middle. Germline V gives CDR1 MNHEY, CDR2 SVGAGI. The length of the CDR3 is 14 residues. The CDR3 region is CASSFSPGSTEAFF. CDR3 DNA: TGTGCCAGCAGTTTTTCCCCGGGGAGCACTGAAGCTTTCTTT.

The V and J genes are TRBV19 and TRBJ2-7, with 9 bases matching TRBD1. This CDR3 is 16 amino acids long. Germline CDR1 and CDR2: LNHDA and SQIVND (reference sequence). Trimming cost V 5 bases and J 0 bases; bases outside gene matches: 8. CDR3 region: CASSGGTGPLSYEQYF. Here the CDR3 DNA reads TGTGCCAGTAGTGGGGGGACAGGGCCACTCTCCTACGAGCAGTACTTC.

This chain links TRBV9 with TRBJ1-1; D uncertain. Trimming removed 4 bases from V and 1 base from J, with 17 bases in between. This CDR3 spans 16 amino acids. Looked up from germline, CDR1 is SGDLS and CDR2 is YYNGEE. The CDR3 reads CASSKRDDLRNTEAFF. The CDR3, as DNA: TGTGCCAGCAGCAAACGAGACGACCTGAGGAACACTGAAGCTTTCTTT.

This chain joins TRBV6-2 or TRBV6-3 and TRBJ2-7; a weak D match, TRBD1 (5 bases). The CDR3 has 15 amino acids. CDR1 is MNHEY, CDR2 SVGEGT, per germline. V lost 0 bases and J 5 bases, leaving 14 bases between the germline ends. The CDR3 DNA reads as TGTGCCAGCAGTTACTCTGCCAGGGCGCCGGACGAGCAGTACTTC. Translation: CASSYSARAPDEQYF.

The chain employs TRBV9 and TRBJ2-3; 10 nucleotides line up with TRBD2. The J segment lost 4 bases and the V segment lost 0 bases, leaving 8 bases of the junction unmatched. CDR3 length: 17 residues. CDR1 is SGDLS, CDR2 YYNGEE, per germline. This CDR3 reads CASSVAPLAGVADTQYF. The CDR3 nucleotides read TGTGCCAGCAGCGTAGCCCCGCTAGCGGGAGTCGCAGATACGCAGTATTTT.

This chain uses TRBV4-3 with TRBJ2-2; 8 bases line up with TRBD2. The ends lost 4 bases at V and 7 bases at J; junction bases unmatched: 14. Germline V gene data show CDR1 as LGHNA and CDR2 as YSLEER. This CDR3 comprises 17 residues. In DNA, the CDR3 is TGCGCCAGCAGCCCCCAACGTTCCGGGAGGGGAGTCGGGGAGCTGTTTTTT. Protein: CASSPQRSGRGVGELFF.

The CDR3 bases are TGCGCCAGCAGCCAAGGTACAGGGTACAATGAGCAGTTCTTC. The encoded protein is CASSQGTGYNEQFF. This chain uses TRBV4-1 with TRBJ2-1, with D possibly TRBD1 on 6 matching bases. Germline V gene data show CDR1 as MGHRA and CDR2 as YSYEKL. The V and J ends lost 1 base and 4 bases respectively, with 8 bases between them. The CDR3 spans 14 residues.

The chain employs TRBV7-2 and TRBJ1-6; no firm D call. The CDR3 has 16 residues. Germline loops: CDR1 SGHTA, CDR2 FQGNSA. The germline V and J ends were trimmed by 5 bases and 0 bases, with 11 bases remaining between them. Here the CDR3 reads CASSQLSGSYNSPLHF. In DNA form, the CDR3 reads TGTGCCAGCAGCCAATTAAGCGGCTCCTATAATTCACCCCTCCACTTT. Filled out from reference TRBV7-2 and TRBJ1-6, the complete variable domain reads GAGVSQSPSNKVTEKGKDVELRCDPISGHTALYWYRQSLGQGLEFLIYFQGNSAPDKSGLPSDRFSAERTGGSVSTLTIQRTQQEDSAVYLCASSQLSGSYNSPLHFGNGTRLTVT.

The chain couples TRBV2 to TRBJ1-1; possible D gene TRBD1, 5 bases. Trimming took off 4 bases at V and 0 bases at J, with 9 bases between the two ends. In germline, CDR1 is SNHLY, CDR2 FYNNEI. CDR3 length: 14 amino acids. The CDR3 here is CASSVQALNTEAFF. DNA for the CDR3: TGTGCCAGCAGTGTACAGGCTCTGAACACTGAAGCTTTCTTT. Full variable domain (outside the CDR3, taken from reference TRBV2 and TRBJ1-1): EPEVTQTPSHQVTQMGQEVILRCVPISNHLYFYWYRQILGQKVEFLVSFYNNEISEKSEIFDDQFSVERPDGSNFTLKIRSTKLEDSAMYFCASSVQALNTEAFFGQGTRLTVV.

The chain employs TRBV18 and TRBJ2-4; TRBD1 matches at 8 bases. This CDR3 has 17 residues. From germline, CDR1 is KGHSH and CDR2 LQKENI. J lost 0 bases, V lost 2 bases, and 6 bases had no gene match. The CDR3 loop reads CASSPSTGGRAKNIQYF. For the CDR3, the DNA is TGTGCCAGCTCACCAAGCACAGGGGGAAGAGCCAAAAACATTCAGTACTTC.

V usage is TRBV12-3 or TRBV12-4 and J usage is TRBJ2-1; perhaps D is TRBD1 or TRBD2 (5 bases each). V lost 6 bases to trimming and J lost 3 bases, with 9 bases between them. The CDR3 is 13 residues long. The CDR3 DNA reads TGTGCCAGCAGGGGGGACCACTACAATGAGCAGTTCTTC. Residues: CASRGDHYNEQFF.

The CDR3 loop is CASSFYLESYYNEQFF. CDR3 DNA: TGTGCCAGCAGCTTTTACCTGGAATCTTACTACAATGAGCAGTTCTTC. The chain links TRBV5-8 to TRBJ2-1; D remains unclear. The ends were cut back, 2 bases at V and 3 bases at J, with 15 bases in the middle. In germline, CDR1 is SGHTS, CDR2 YDEGEE. This CDR3 has 16 amino acids.

The chain is built from TRBV7-2 and TRBJ1-1; TRBD1 might be the D (5 bases). The CDR3 contains 17 residues. CDR1 is SGHTA, CDR2 FQGNSA, per germline. V gave up 1 base and J gave up 5 bases, with 20 bases separating them. As DNA, the CDR3 is TGTGCCAGCAGCTTAGGACCCTTCCGATCAGGGACGACTGAAGCTTTCTTT. Encoded protein: CASSLGPFRSGTTEAFF.

The chain carries TRBV5-1 and TRBJ2-3; TRBD1 agrees at 8 bases. Germline CDR1 is SGHRS and CDR2 is YFSETQ. CDR3 length: 16 amino acids. With V trimmed by 2 bases and J by 2 bases, 7 bases remained unmatched. The CDR3 region has the DNA TGCGCCAGCAGCTTATCCGGGACAGGCTTCACAGATACGCAGTATTTT. Encoded protein: CASSLSGTGFTDTQYF.

The chain carries TRBV12-3 or TRBV12-4 and TRBJ1-2; 10 bases agree with TRBD1. Unmatched junction bases numbered 6, after V lost 6 bases and J lost 8 bases. The CDR3 contains 13 residues. The CDR3, as DNA: TGTGCCAGCAGACAGACAGGGGGCTACGGCTACACCTTC. The encoded protein is CASRQTGGYGYTF.

V is TRBV2 and J is TRBJ1-1; 10 bases map to TRBD1. Germline V lookup: CDR1 SNHLY, CDR2 FYNNEI. This CDR3 has 15 residues. Trimming removed 5 bases from V and 1 base from J; junction bases left unmatched: 4. In nucleotides, the CDR3 is TGTGCCAGCAGTTTTGACAGGGGGCGGAACACTGAAGCTTTCTTT. Translated, it gives CASSFDRGRNTEAFF.

The chain joins TRBV18 to TRBJ2-3; D remains ambiguous. CDR1 and CDR2 from the germline V gene are KGHSH and LQKENI. Trimming pared 5 bases from V and 0 bases from J, leaving 3 bases between. The CDR3 is 12 amino acids. CDR3: CASSTSTDTQYF. CDR3 in DNA: TGTGCCAGCTCAACTAGCACAGATACGCAGTATTTT.